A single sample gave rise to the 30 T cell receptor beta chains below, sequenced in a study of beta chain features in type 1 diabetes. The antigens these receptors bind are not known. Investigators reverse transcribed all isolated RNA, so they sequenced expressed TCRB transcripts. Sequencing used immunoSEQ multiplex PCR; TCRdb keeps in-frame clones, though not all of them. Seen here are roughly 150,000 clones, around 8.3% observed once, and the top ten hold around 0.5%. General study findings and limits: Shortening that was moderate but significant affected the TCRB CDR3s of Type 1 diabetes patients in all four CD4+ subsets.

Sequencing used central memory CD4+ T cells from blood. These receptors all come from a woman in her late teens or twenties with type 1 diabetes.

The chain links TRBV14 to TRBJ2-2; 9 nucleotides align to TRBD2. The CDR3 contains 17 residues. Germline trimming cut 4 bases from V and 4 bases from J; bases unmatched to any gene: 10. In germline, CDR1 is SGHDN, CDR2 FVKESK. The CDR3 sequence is CASSPRLAGTTTGELFF. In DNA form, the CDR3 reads TGTGCCAGCAGCCCTCGGCTAGCGGGGACCACCACCGGGGAGCTGTTTTTT.

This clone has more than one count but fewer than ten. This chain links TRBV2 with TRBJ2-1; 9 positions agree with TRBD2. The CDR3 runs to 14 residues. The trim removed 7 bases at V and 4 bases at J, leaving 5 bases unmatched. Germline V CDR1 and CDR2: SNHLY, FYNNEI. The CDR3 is CASKETSGYNEQFF. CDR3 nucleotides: TGTGCCAGCAAGGAGACTAGCGGTTACAATGAGCAGTTCTTC.

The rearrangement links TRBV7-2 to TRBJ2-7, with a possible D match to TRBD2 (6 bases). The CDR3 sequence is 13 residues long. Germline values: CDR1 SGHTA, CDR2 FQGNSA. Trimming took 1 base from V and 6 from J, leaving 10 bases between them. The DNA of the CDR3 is TGTGCCAGCAGCTTAGACGGGACTTTCGAGCAGTACTTC. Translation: CASSLDGTFEQYF.

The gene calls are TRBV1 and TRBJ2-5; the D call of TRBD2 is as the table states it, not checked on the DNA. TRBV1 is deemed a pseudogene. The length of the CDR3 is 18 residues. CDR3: CTSSQDFYLAGVGETQYF. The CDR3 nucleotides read TGCACCAGCAGCCAAGACTTCTACTTAGCGGGAGTCGGGGAGACCCAGTACTTC.

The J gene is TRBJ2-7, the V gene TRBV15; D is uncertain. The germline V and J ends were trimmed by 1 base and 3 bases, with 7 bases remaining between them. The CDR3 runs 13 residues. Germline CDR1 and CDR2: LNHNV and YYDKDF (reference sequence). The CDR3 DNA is TGTGCCACCAGCAGAGGCAGATTCTACGAGCAGTACTTC. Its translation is CATSRGRFYEQYF.

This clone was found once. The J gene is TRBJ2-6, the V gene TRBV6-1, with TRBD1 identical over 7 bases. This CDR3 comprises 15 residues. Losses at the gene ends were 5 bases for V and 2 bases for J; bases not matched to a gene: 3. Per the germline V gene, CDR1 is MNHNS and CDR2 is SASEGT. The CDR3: CASSSDRAGANVLTF. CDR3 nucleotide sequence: TGTGCCAGCAGTTCCGACAGGGCTGGGGCCAACGTCCTGACTTTC.

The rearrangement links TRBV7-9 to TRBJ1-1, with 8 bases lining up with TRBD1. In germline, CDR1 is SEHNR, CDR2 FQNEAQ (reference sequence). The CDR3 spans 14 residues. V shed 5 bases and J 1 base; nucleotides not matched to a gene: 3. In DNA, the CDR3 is TGTGCCAGCAGCCCCAGGGGGCAGAACACTGAAGCTTTCTTT. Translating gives CASSPRGQNTEAFF.

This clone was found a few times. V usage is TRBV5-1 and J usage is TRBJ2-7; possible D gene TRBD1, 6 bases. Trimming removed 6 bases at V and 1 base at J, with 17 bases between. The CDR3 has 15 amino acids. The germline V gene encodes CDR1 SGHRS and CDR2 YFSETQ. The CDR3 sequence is CASKQGNVISYEQYF. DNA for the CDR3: TGCGCCAGCAAGCAGGGGAATGTCATTTCCTACGAGCAGTACTTC.

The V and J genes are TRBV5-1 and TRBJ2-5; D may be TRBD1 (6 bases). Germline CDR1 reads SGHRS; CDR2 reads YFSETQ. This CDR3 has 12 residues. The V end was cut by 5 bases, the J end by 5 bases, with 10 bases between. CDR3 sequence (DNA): TGCGCCAGCAGGAGGGACACTGAGACCCAGTACTTC. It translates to CASRRDTETQYF.

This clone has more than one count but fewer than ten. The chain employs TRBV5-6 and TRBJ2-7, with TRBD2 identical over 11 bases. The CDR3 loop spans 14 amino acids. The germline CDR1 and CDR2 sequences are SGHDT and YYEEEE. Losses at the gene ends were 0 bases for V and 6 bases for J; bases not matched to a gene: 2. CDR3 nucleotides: TGTGCCAGCAGCTTGGTACTAGCGGGAGTCGAGCAGTACTTC. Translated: CASSLVLAGVEQYF.

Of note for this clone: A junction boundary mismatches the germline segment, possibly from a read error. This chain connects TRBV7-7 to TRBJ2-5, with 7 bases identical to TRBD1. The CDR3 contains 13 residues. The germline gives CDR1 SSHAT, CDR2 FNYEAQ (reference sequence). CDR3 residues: CASSSNRGETQYF. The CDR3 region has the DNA TGTGCTAGCAGCTCGAACAGGGGTGAGACCCAGTACTTC.

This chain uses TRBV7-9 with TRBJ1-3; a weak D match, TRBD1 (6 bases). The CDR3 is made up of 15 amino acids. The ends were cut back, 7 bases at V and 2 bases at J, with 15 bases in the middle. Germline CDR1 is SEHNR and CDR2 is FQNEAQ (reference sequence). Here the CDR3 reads CASTLSGGPGNTIYF. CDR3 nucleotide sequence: TGTGCCAGCACCCTATCGGGGGGCCCTGGAAACACCATATATTTT.

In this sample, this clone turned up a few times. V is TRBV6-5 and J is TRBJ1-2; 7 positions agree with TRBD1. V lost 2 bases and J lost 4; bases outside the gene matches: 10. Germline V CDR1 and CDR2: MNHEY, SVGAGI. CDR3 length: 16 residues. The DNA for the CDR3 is TGTGCCAGCAGTTACCTCCAGGGGGAGCATGCCTATGGCTACACCTTC. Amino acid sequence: CASSYLQGEHAYGYTF.

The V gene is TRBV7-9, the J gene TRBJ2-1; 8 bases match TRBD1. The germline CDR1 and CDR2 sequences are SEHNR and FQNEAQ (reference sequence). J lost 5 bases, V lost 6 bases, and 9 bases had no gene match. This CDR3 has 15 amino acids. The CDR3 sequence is CASSLGDRRHNEQFF. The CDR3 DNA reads TGTGCCAGCAGTCTGGGGGACAGGCGTCACAATGAGCAGTTCTTC.

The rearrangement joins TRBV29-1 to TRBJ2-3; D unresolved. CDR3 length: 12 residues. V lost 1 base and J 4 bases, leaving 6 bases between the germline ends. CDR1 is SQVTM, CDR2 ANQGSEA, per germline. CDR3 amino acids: CSVEVSADTQYF. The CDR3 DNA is TGCAGCGTTGAAGTGTCCGCAGATACGCAGTATTTT.

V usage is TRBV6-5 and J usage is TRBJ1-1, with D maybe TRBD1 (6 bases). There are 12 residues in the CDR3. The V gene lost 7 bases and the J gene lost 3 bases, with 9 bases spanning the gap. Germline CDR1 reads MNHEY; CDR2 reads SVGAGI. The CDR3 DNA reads TGTGCCAGCACTAAGGGGGACACTGAAGCTTTCTTT. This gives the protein CASTKGDTEAFF.

As DNA, the CDR3 is TGTGCCAGCAGCCAGACAGGGGGCAGCGGCTACACCTTC. Its protein is CASSQTGGSGYTF. The chain combines TRBV5-6 with TRBJ1-2, with TRBD1 matching over 10 bases. Germline-derived CDR1 and CDR2 are SGHDT and YYEEEE. The CDR3 totals 13 residues. Trimming took 4 bases from V and 8 from J; bases not matched to a gene: 5.

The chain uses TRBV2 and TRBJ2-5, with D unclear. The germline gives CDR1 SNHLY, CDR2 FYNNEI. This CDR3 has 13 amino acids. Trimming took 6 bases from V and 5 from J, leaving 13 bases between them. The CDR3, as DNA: TGTGCCAGCAGCTCCAGACTCGTGGAGACCCAGTACTTC. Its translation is CASSSRLVETQYF.

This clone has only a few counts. CDR3 amino acids: CASSLFGTDNQPQHF. CDR3 in DNA: TGTGCCAGCAGCTTGTTTGGGACAGATAATCAGCCCCAGCATTTT. The J gene is TRBJ1-5, the V gene TRBV5-6; 7 bases match TRBD1. Germline CDR1 reads SGHDT; CDR2 reads YYEEEE. The CDR3 is 15 residues long. V shed 1 base and J 4 bases; nucleotides not matched to a gene: 5.

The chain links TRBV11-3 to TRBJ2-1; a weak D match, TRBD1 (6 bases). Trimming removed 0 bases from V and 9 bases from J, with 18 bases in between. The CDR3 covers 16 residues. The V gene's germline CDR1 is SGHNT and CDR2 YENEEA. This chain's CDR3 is CASSLEVLGQRGEQFF. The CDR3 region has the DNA TGTGCCAGCAGCTTAGAGGTTCTAGGACAGAGAGGTGAGCAGTTCTTC.

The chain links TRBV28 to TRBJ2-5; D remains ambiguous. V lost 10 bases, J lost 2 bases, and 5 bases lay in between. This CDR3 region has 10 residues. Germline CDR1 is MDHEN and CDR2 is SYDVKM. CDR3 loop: CATIQETQYF. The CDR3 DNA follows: TGTGCCACCATTCAAGAGACCCAGTACTTC. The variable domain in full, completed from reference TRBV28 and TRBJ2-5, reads DVKVTQSSRYLVKRTGEKVFLECVQDMDHENMFWYRQDPGLGLRLIYFSYDVKMKEKGDIPEGYSVSREKKERFSLILESASTNQTSMYLCATIQETQYFGPGTRLLVL.

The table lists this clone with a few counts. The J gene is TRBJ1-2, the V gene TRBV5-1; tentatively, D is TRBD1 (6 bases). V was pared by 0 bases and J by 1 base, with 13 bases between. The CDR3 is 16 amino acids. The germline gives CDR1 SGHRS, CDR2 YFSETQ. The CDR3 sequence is CASSLAGQGINYGYTF. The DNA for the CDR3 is TGCGCCAGCAGCTTGGCAGGCCAGGGGATTAACTATGGCTACACCTTC.

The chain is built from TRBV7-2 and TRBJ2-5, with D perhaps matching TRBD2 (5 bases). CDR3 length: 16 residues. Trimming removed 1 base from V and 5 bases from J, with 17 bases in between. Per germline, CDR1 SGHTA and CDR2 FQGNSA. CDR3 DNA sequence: TGTGCCAGCAGCTTAGGTAGTGCGGGCGGACGGGAGACCCAGTACTTC. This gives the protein CASSLGSAGGRETQYF.

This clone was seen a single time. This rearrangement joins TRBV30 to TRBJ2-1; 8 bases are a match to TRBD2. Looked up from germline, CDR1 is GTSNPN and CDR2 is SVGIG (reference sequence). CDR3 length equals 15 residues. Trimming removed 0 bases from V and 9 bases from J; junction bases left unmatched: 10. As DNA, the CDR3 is TGTGCCTGGAGTGTAGGACTAGCAGTAAAGGGTGAGCAGTTCTTC. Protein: CAWSVGLAVKGEQFF.

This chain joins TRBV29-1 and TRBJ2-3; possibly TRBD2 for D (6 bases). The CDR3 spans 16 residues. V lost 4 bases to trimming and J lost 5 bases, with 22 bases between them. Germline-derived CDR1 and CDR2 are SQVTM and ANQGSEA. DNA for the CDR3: TGCAGCGTTGTGTTTGGGTTAGCGGTCGGGGGAGATACGCAGTATTTT. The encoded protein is CSVVFGLAVGGDTQYF.

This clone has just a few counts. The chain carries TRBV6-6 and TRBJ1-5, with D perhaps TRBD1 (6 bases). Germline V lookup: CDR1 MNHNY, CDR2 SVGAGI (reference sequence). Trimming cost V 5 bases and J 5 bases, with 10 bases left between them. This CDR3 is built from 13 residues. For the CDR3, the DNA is TGTGCCAGCAGTGACAGGTCCGATCAGCCCCAGCATTTT. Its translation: CASSDRSDQPQHF.

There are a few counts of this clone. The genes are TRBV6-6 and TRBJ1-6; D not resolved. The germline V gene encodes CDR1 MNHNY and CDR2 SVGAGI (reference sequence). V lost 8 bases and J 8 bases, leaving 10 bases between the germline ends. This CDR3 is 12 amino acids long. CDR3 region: CASEDTDSPLHF. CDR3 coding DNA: TGTGCCAGCGAAGATACGGATTCACCCCTCCACTTT.

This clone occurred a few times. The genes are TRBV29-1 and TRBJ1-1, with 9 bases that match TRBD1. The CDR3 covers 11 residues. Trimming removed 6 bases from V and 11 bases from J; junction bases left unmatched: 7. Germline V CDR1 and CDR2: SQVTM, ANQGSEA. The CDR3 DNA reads TGCAGCGTCGGACAGGGGCGGAGGGCTTTCTTT. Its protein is CSVGQGRRAFF. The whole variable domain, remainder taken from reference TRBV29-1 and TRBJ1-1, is SAVISQKPSRDICQRGTSLTIQCQVDSQVTMMFWYRQQPGQSLTLIATANQGSEATYESGFVIDKFPISRPNLTFSTLTVSNMSPEDSSIYLCSVGQGRRAFFGQGTRLTVV.

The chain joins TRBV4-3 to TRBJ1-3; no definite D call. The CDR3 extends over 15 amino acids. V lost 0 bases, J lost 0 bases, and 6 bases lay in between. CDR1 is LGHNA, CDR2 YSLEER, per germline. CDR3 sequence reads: CASSQDVSSGNTIYF. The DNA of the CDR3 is TGCGCCAGCAGCCAAGACGTCAGCTCTGGAAACACCATATATTTT.

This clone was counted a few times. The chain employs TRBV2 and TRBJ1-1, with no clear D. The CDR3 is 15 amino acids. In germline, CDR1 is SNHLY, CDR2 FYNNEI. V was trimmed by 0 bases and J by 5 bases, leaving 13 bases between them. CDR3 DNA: TGTGCCAGCAGTGAAGCGAGAGTTTCGGGGACTGAAGCTTTCTTT. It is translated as CASSEARVSGTEAFF.